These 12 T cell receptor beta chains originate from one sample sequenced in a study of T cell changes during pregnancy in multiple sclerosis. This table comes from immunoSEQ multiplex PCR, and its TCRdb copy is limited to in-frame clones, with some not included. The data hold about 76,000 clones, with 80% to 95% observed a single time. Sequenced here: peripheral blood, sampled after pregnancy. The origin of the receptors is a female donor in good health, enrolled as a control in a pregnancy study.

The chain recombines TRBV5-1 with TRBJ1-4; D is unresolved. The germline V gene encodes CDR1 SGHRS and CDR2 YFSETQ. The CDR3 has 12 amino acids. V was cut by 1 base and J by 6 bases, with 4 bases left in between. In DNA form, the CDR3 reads TGCGCCAGCAGCTTGCAGGATGAAAAACTGTTTTTT. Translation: CASSLQDEKLFF.

CDR3 loop: CASSGNPGQINYGYTF. The CDR3 coding sequence is TGTGCCAGCAGTGGGAATCCGGGACAAATAAACTATGGCTACACCTTC. V gene TRBV2 combines with J gene TRBJ1-2; maybe TRBD1 (6 bases). The CDR3 totals 16 residues. Trimming took off 4 bases at V and 2 bases at J, with 17 bases between the two ends. The V gene's germline CDR1 is SNHLY and CDR2 FYNNEI.

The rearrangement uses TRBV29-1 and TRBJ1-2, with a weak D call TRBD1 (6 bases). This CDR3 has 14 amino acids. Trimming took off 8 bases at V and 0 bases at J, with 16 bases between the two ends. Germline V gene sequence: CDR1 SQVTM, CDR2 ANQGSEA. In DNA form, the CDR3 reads TGCAGCCTCTCGGGGACACTCCCTAACTATGGCTACACCTTC. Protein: CSLSGTLPNYGYTF.

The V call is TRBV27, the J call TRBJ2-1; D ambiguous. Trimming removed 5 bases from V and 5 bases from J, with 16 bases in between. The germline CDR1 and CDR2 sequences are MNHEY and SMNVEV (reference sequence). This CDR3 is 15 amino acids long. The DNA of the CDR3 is TGTGCCAGCAGTCAAAACTTCGACACGAACAATGAGCAGTTCTTC. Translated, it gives CASSQNFDTNNEQFF.

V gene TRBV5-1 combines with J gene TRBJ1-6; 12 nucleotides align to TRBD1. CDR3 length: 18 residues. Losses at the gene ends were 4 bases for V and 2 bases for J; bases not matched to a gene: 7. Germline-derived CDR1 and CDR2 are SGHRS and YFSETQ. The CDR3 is CASSEGTGGGTYNSPLHF. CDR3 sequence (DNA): TGCGCCAGCAGCGAGGGGACAGGGGGCGGAACCTATAATTCACCCCTCCACTTT.

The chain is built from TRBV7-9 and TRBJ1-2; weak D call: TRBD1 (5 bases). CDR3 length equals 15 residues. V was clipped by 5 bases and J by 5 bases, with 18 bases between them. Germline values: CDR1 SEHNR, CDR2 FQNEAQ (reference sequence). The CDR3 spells CASSPPNLDRYGYTF. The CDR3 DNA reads TGTGCCAGCAGCCCCCCGAACCTTGACAGATATGGCTACACCTTC.

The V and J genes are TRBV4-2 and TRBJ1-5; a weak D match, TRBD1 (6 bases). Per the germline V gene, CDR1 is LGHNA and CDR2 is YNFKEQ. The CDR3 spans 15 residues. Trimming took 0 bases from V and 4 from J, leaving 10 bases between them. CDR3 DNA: TGTGCCAGCAGCCAAGATCTAACAGGGAATCAGCCCCAGCATTTT. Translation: CASSQDLTGNQPQHF.

CDR3 residues: CASSPRTYRGTGELFF. CDR3 sequence (DNA): TGTGCCAGCTCACCACGGACTTACAGGGGTACCGGGGAGCTGTTTTTT. This rearrangement joins TRBV18 to TRBJ2-2; 7 bases are shared with TRBD1. In germline, CDR1 is KGHSH, CDR2 LQKENI. This CDR3 has 16 residues. J was trimmed by 5 bases and V by 1 base; bases with no gene match: 7.

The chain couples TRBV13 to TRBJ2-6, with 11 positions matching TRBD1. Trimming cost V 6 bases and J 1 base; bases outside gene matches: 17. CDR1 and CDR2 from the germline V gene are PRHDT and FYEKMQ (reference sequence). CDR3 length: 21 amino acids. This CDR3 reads CASRVDSTKGTGGSGANVLTF. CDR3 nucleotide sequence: TGTGCCAGCAGAGTCGACTCTACAAAGGGGACAGGGGGTTCTGGGGCCAACGTCCTGACTTTC.

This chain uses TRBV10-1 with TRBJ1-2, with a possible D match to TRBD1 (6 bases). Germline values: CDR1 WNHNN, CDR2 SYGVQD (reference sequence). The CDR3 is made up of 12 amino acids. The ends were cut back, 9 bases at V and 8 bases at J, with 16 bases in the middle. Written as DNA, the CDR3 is TGCGCCAGGGAAGACAGGTCTCCCGGCTACACCTTC. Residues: CAREDRSPGYTF.

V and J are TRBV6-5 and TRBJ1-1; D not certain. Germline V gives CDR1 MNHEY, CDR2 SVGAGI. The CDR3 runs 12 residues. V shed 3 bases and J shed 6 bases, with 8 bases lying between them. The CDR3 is CASSYPPSEAFF. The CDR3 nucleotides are TGTGCCAGCAGTTATCCCCCTTCTGAAGCTTTCTTT.

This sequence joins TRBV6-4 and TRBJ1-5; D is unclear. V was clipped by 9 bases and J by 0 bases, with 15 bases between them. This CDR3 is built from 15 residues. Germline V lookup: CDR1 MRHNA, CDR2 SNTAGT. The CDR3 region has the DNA TGTGCCAGGGGCCCATCAGTGACTAGCAATCAGCCCCAGCATTTT. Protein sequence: CARGPSVTSNQPQHF.